This section outlines one TCR beta chain sequence together with its context. Its antigen is currently unknown. CDR1 is LNHDA, CDR2 SQIVND, per germline (reference sequence). CDR3 length equals 15 residues. V lost 7 bases, J lost 5 bases, and 10 bases stayed unmatched. The record originates from a study of T cell responses to AZD1222 COVID-19 vaccine. Findings of the study overall: Spike was spanned by vaccine-associated CD4 TCRs, which were dominant at 160-218 and 743-854.

This table comes from immunoSEQ multiplex PCR, and its TCRdb copy is limited to in-frame clones, with some not included. The table lists more than 150,000 clones, roughly 94% of them singletons. This TCR came from an adult who received the AZD1222 COVID-19 vaccine. The gene calls are TRBV19 and TRBJ2-3, with TRBD1 identical over 9 bases. Sequencing used peripheral blood, obtained 28 days after the second AZD1222 dose. The DNA of the CDR3 is TGTGCCAGTACAATAACAGGGGGCTCGGGAGATACGCAGTATTTT. Translation gives CASTITGGSGDTQYF.